The TCR beta chain described here comes from a study of cytomegalovirus exposure and HLA in healthy donors. Use of 60 Vbeta and 13 Jbeta primers characterized the PCR. Libraries were prepared by immunoSEQ multiplex PCR; TCRdb keeps only in-frame clonotypes and omits some of them. The table lists 200,000 to 250,000 clones, under 90% of them singletons. This CDR3 has 15 residues. Between the trimmed V and J ends, which lost 3 bases and 1 base, there was a span of 12 bases. The germline V gene encodes CDR1 SGHTA and CDR2 FQGTGA. The TCR comes from a human donor in good health. Sequencing was carried out using PBMCs. This chain joins TRBV7-3 and TRBJ2-5, with D perhaps TRBD2 (6 bases). The DNA for the CDR3 is TGTGCCAGCAGCTTGAGCCCAGCGGGCCAAGAGACCCAGTACTTC. Its protein is CASSLSPAGQETQYF.